The 27 T cell receptor beta chains presented below share a single source sample, sequenced in a study of technical replicates of blood from a few donors. Sequencing was performed with immunoSEQ multiplex PCR; in TCRdb, only in-frame clones are kept and a portion is missing. The sample yields approximately 85,000 clones, 94% seen once. The source material was T cells isolated from PBMCs. Every receptor here comes from a human donor in good health.

This clone appeared once. The gene calls are TRBV27 and TRBJ2-7; 7 nucleotides match TRBD1. Germline CDR1 and CDR2: MNHEY and SMNVEV (reference sequence). This CDR3 comprises 13 residues. J was trimmed by 4 bases and V by 2 bases; bases with no gene match: 2. The chain's CDR3 is CASSLMTGYEQYF. The CDR3, as DNA: TGTGCCAGCAGTTTAATGACAGGGTACGAGCAGTACTTC.

The rearrangement uses TRBV10-3 and TRBJ2-1, with TRBD1 as a possible D gene (6 bases). Germline assignment: CDR1 ENHRY and CDR2 SYGVKD. The CDR3 contains 14 residues. Trimming pared 7 bases from V and 0 bases from J, leaving 10 bases between. In DNA form, the CDR3 reads TGTGCCATCAAGGACAGTTTCTCCTACAATGAGCAGTTCTTC. Protein product: CAIKDSFSYNEQFF.

The CDR3 loop is CASSFQLVEAQYF. The CDR3 region has the DNA TGTGCCAGCAGCTTTCAACTAGTCGAGGCCCAGTACTTC. The chain combines TRBV7-9 with TRBJ2-5; possible D gene TRBD2, 5 bases. CDR1 SEHNR and CDR2 FQNEAQ come from the germline V gene (reference sequence). The CDR3 runs 13 residues. V lost 3 bases, J lost 9 bases, and 14 bases lay in between.

The chain employs TRBV4-1 and TRBJ1-5; 9 bases fit TRBD1. The length of the CDR3 is 19 residues. Trimming cost V 0 bases and J 2 bases; bases outside gene matches: 11. From germline, CDR1 is MGHRA and CDR2 YSYEKL. The CDR3 region has the DNA TGCGCCAGCAGCCAAGATGTGGACAGGGGAAGGGTAGGCAATCAGCCCCAGCATTTT. This sequence encodes CASSQDVDRGRVGNQPQHF.

This sequence joins TRBV29-1 and TRBJ2-7, with 7 bases identical to TRBD1. Germline trimming cut 2 bases from V and 0 bases from J; bases unmatched to any gene: 4. CDR1 and CDR2 (germline): SQVTM, ANQGSEA. The CDR3 consists of 14 residues. CDR3 region: CSVERDSGSYEQYF. The DNA of the CDR3 is TGCAGCGTTGAACGGGACAGTGGCTCCTACGAGCAGTACTTC.

The chain has TRBV4-1 and TRBJ2-2; perhaps TRBD2 as D (6 bases). The CDR3 totals 15 residues. Per germline, CDR1 MGHRA and CDR2 YSYEKL. V lost 2 bases, J lost 3 bases, and 10 bases lay in between. CDR3 DNA: TGCGCCAGCAGCCAACTCGGGGGAGACACCGGGGAGCTGTTTTTT. It translates to CASSQLGGDTGELFF.

The genes are TRBV9 and TRBJ2-3; the D gene is possibly TRBD1 (5 bases). Deletions cut 6 bases from V and 4 bases from J, with 15 bases between. Germline CDR1 and CDR2: SGDLS and YYNGEE. This CDR3 is built from 14 residues. CDR3 nucleotide sequence: TGTGCCAGCAATAGCCAGGGTGTGGCAGATACGCAGTATTTT. Residues: CASNSQGVADTQYF.

This clone appeared a single time. As DNA, the CDR3 is TGTGCCAGCAACGGACAGGGCGTAAATTCACCCCTCCACTTT. Protein sequence: CASNGQGVNSPLHF. The rearrangement links TRBV2 to TRBJ1-6; 8 nucleotides align to TRBD1. V shed 7 bases, J shed 7 bases, and the junction held 6 bases outside the gene matches. The CDR3 covers 14 residues. The germline V gene encodes CDR1 SNHLY and CDR2 FYNNEI.

V and J are TRBV6-5 and TRBJ1-4; D ambiguous. V lost 4 bases, J lost 0 bases, and 9 bases lay in between. Germline V gene sequence: CDR1 MNHEY, CDR2 SVGAGI. The CDR3 extends over 15 amino acids. CDR3 residues: CASSSGRSTNEKLFF. CDR3 coding DNA: TGTGCCAGCAGTTCTGGGAGATCAACTAATGAAAAACTGTTTTTT.

This clone was found once. The rearrangement joins TRBV7-8 to TRBJ2-1, with 8 bases identical to TRBD1. The CDR3 runs 16 residues. Unmatched junction bases numbered 9, after V lost 4 bases and J lost 4 bases. Germline V CDR1 and CDR2: SGHVS, FQNEAQ. CDR3 in DNA: TGTGCCAGCAGCTCTTGGGAGACAGGGGAATACAATGAGCAGTTCTTC. Protein product: CASSSWETGEYNEQFF. Supplemented by reference TRBV7-8 and TRBJ2-1, the full variable domain reads GAGVSQSPRYKVAKRGQDVALRCDPISGHVSLFWYQQALGQGPEFLTYFQNEAQLDKSGLPSDRFFAERPEGSVSTLKIQRTQQEDSAVYLCASSSWETGEYNEQFFGPGTRLTVL.

The chain links TRBV5-1 to TRBJ1-1, with 7 bases identical to TRBD1. The CDR3 runs 14 residues. Per germline, CDR1 SGHRS and CDR2 YFSETQ. V shed 4 bases, J shed 1 base, and the junction held 4 bases outside the gene matches. CDR3 nucleotides: TGCGCCAGCAGCCTAAGACAGGGGAACACTGAAGCTTTCTTT. It codes for CASSLRQGNTEAFF. Based on the CDR3 plus reference TRBV5-1 and TRBJ1-1, the full variable domain is KAGVTQTPRYLIKTRGQQVTLSCSPISGHRSVSWYQQTPGQGLQFLFEYFSETQRNKGNFPGRFSGRQFSNSRSEMNVSTLELGDSALYLCASSLRQGNTEAFFGQGTRLTVV.

The chain uses TRBV5-5 and TRBJ2-7, with 7 bases identical to TRBD1. Losses at the gene ends were 0 bases for V and 3 bases for J; bases not matched to a gene: 3. The CDR3 is 14 residues long. Germline loops: CDR1 SGHKS, CDR2 YYEKEE (reference sequence). CDR3 DNA sequence: TGTGCCAGCAGCTTGGCCGGGGACAGCTACGAGCAGTACTTC. This translates into CASSLAGDSYEQYF.

The chain is built from TRBV19 and TRBJ2-7; 10 bases map to TRBD2. V lost 5 bases to trimming and J lost 2 bases; unmatched junction nucleotides: 3. The germline gives CDR1 LNHDA, CDR2 SQIVND (reference sequence). This CDR3 region has 14 residues. CDR3: CASSLLAGAYEQYF. The CDR3 region has the DNA TGTGCCAGTAGTTTGCTAGCGGGAGCCTACGAGCAGTACTTC.

This rearrangement joins TRBV6-5 to TRBJ2-7, with a tentative D call TRBD1 (5 bases). The V gene lost 6 bases and the J gene lost 6 bases, with 9 bases spanning the gap. Germline CDR1 and CDR2: MNHEY and SVGAGI. The CDR3 is made up of 11 amino acids. CDR3 sequence (DNA): TGTGCCAGCAGATACACAGGCGAGCAGTACTTC. Amino acids: CASRYTGEQYF.

The chain employs TRBV7-8 and TRBJ2-7; 9 positions match TRBD1. Per the germline V gene, CDR1 is SGHVS and CDR2 is FQNEAQ. The CDR3 length is 15 residues. The trim removed 3 bases at V and 2 bases at J, leaving 5 bases unmatched. Here the CDR3 DNA reads TGTGCCAGCAGCTTGGGGGACAGGGAGACCTACGAGCAGTACTTC. Translation gives CASSLGDRETYEQYF.

This clone was seen a handful of times. The V call is TRBV5-1, the J call TRBJ2-7; 8 nucleotides match TRBD1. This CDR3 is built from 14 residues. The germline CDR1 and CDR2 sequences are SGHRS and YFSETQ. V dropped 4 bases and J dropped 3; count of bases not matched to a gene: 6. In DNA, the CDR3 is TGCGCCAGCAGCCCAACGACAGGGGACTACGAGCAGTACTTC. The encoded protein is CASSPTTGDYEQYF.

This clone was seen a handful of times. This chain uses TRBV4-1 with TRBJ2-2, with D possibly matching TRBD2 (6 bases). From germline, CDR1 is MGHRA and CDR2 YSYEKL. The V end lost 1 base, the J end lost 1 base, and 13 bases lay between the germline ends. This CDR3 spans 17 amino acids. CDR3 in amino acids: CASSQAGWGENTGELFF. The CDR3 DNA is TGCGCCAGCAGCCAAGCTGGGTGGGGGGAGAACACCGGGGAGCTGTTTTTT.

The rearrangement uses TRBV18 and TRBJ2-2; weak D call: TRBD1 (5 bases). Germline loops: CDR1 KGHSH, CDR2 LQKENI. The CDR3 sequence is 17 residues long. Trimming took off 3 bases at V and 1 base at J, with 15 bases between the two ends. CDR3 in DNA: TGTGCCAGCTCACCTTATGGCTGGCAGGGGAACACCGGGGAGCTGTTTTTT. Protein: CASSPYGWQGNTGELFF.

The V call is TRBV7-9, the J call TRBJ1-4; D is unresolved. Germline V gives CDR1 SEHNR, CDR2 FQNEAQ (reference sequence). V lost 1 base and J 5 bases, leaving 8 bases between the germline ends. The CDR3 is 14 amino acids. The CDR3 loop reads CASSLGLENEKLFF. DNA for the CDR3: TGTGCCAGCAGCTTAGGACTGGAAAATGAAAAACTGTTTTTT.

The genes are TRBV7-9 and TRBJ1-4, with a possible D match to TRBD1 (5 bases). Between the trimmed V and J ends, which lost 5 bases and 11 bases, there was a span of 24 bases. Looked up from germline, CDR1 is SEHNR and CDR2 is FQNEAQ (reference sequence). The CDR3 covers 16 residues. The CDR3 loop is CASSPKVEGQMRKLFF. CDR3 coding DNA: TGTGCCAGCAGCCCCAAGGTGGAGGGGCAAATGAGGAAACTGTTTTTT.

The genes are TRBV4-1 and TRBJ2-5, with D perhaps matching TRBD1 (6 bases). This CDR3 region has 15 residues. Trimming left V 1 base short and J 4 bases short, with 13 bases between. Germline CDR1 reads MGHRA; CDR2 reads YSYEKL. The CDR3 DNA follows: TGCGCCAGCAGCCAAGGCGCGACAGGAGGAGAGACCCAGTACTTC. This translates into CASSQGATGGETQYF.

The chain couples TRBV4-1 to TRBJ1-1; D ambiguous. Germline values: CDR1 MGHRA, CDR2 YSYEKL. The CDR3 is made up of 15 amino acids. V was pared by 1 base and J by 2 bases, with 11 bases between. DNA of the CDR3: TGCGCCAGCAGCCAAGCGAAGACTGATAACACTGAAGCTTTCTTT. It codes for CASSQAKTDNTEAFF.

This chain connects TRBV7-9 to TRBJ1-2; TRBD1 is a possible D gene (6 bases). V was pared by 5 bases and J by 5 bases, with 24 bases between. Germline V lookup: CDR1 SEHNR, CDR2 FQNEAQ (reference sequence). This CDR3 is 17 amino acids long. CDR3 amino acids: CASSLPAPGVLRYGYTF. The CDR3 DNA is TGTGCCAGCAGCCTACCCGCACCAGGGGTTCTGAGGTATGGCTACACCTTC.

The V and J genes are TRBV19 and TRBJ1-1; 7 bases map to TRBD1. With V trimmed by 5 bases and J by 1 base, 7 bases remained unmatched. Per germline, CDR1 LNHDA and CDR2 SQIVND (reference sequence). The CDR3 length is 15 residues. The CDR3 region has the DNA TGTGCCAGTAGTCTTTGGGACAGATCGAACACTGAAGCTTTCTTT. Translating gives CASSLWDRSNTEAFF. Using reference TRBV19 and TRBJ1-1 for the parts outside the CDR3, the full variable domain is DGGITQSPKYLFRKEGQNVTLSCEQNLNHDAMYWYRQDPGQGLRLIYYSQIVNDFQKGDIAEGYSVSREKKESFPLTVTSAQKNPTAFYLCASSLWDRSNTEAFFGQGTRLTVV.

The V gene is TRBV29-1, the J gene TRBJ2-7; 12 nucleotides line up with TRBD2. The germline V gene encodes CDR1 SQVTM and CDR2 ANQGSEA. The trim removed 6 bases at V and 6 bases at J, leaving 18 bases unmatched. The CDR3 extends over 17 amino acids. The CDR3 loop is CSVGRLAGEGVGLEQYF. As DNA, the CDR3 is TGCAGCGTGGGACGACTAGCGGGAGAAGGGGTAGGACTCGAGCAGTACTTC.

This chain connects TRBV7-9 to TRBJ2-7; D not resolved. V shed 7 bases and J shed 0 bases, with 10 bases lying between them. In germline, CDR1 is SEHNR, CDR2 FQNEAQ (reference sequence). The CDR3 has 13 residues. DNA for the CDR3: TGTGCCAGCAATCGAGGAGACTCCTACGAGCAGTACTTC. This codes for CASNRGDSYEQYF.

The rearrangement joins TRBV28 to TRBJ1-2; 9 nucleotides line up with TRBD1. With 3 bases clipped from V and 7 bases from J, the junction kept 3 bases outside the gene matches. Germline-derived CDR1 and CDR2 are MDHEN and SYDVKM. The CDR3 runs 13 residues. This chain's CDR3 is CASSLGQGGGYTF. CDR3 in DNA: TGTGCCAGCAGTTTGGGACAGGGTGGTGGCTACACCTTC.